The next 23 T cell receptor beta chains were all read from a single sample in a study of blood T cell repertoires in COVID-19. Repertoires were generated with immunoSEQ multiplex PCR, while TCRdb's copy carries only in-frame clones and drops some. This sample has 100,000 to 150,000 clones, with about 70% found just once. The specimen sequenced was peripheral blood. The receptor set was obtained from a woman between 65 and 79 years old with acute or convalescent COVID-19.

The rearrangement uses TRBV29-1 and TRBJ1-2; perhaps TRBD1 as D (5 bases). Germline assignment: CDR1 SQVTM and CDR2 ANQGSEA. The CDR3 is 12 residues long. V was trimmed by 4 bases and J by 2 bases, leaving 8 bases between them. CDR3 residues: CSVAGSNYGYTF. CDR3 nucleotide sequence: TGCAGCGTTGCAGGGTCCAACTATGGCTACACCTTC.

The J gene is TRBJ2-1, the V gene TRBV4-2; 12 nucleotides agree with TRBD2. This CDR3 contains 17 residues. From germline, CDR1 is LGHNA and CDR2 YNFKEQ. The V and J ends lost 4 bases and 7 bases, in that order; junction bases with no gene match: 11. DNA of the CDR3: TGTGCCAGCAGCCTTCGGGAACTAGCGGGGGGCTTAAATGAGCAGTTCTTC. Protein product: CASSLRELAGGLNEQFF.

This clone occurred a few times. The chain joins TRBV5-1 to TRBJ2-7; D is possibly TRBD1 (7 bases). The ends were cut back, 4 bases at V and 7 bases at J, with 18 bases in the middle. This CDR3 region has 14 residues. The germline gives CDR1 SGHRS, CDR2 YFSETQ. CDR3 sequence: CASSIGGSRGEQYF. CDR3 DNA: TGCGCCAGCAGCATAGGGGGCTCCCGGGGGGAGCAGTACTTC.

V gene TRBV5-1 combines with J gene TRBJ1-1; D is uncertain. This CDR3 has 13 residues. Germline V lookup: CDR1 SGHRS, CDR2 YFSETQ. Trimming stripped 2 bases from V and 1 base from J, with 6 bases between. The CDR3 reads CASSFYRNTEAFF. CDR3 bases: TGCGCCAGCAGCTTTTACAGGAACACTGAAGCTTTCTTT.

The V gene is TRBV9, the J gene TRBJ2-1, with D possibly TRBD2 on 5 matching bases. The ends were cut back, 1 base at V and 12 bases at J, with 20 bases in the middle. The CDR3 totals 15 residues. Germline V gene sequence: CDR1 SGDLS, CDR2 YYNGEE. CDR3 DNA: TGTGCCAGCAGCGTAAATTCGAGGGCGGCGTTGGGGCAGTTCTTC. This gives the protein CASSVNSRAALGQFF.

The V call is TRBV5-1, the J call TRBJ2-3, with 12 bases matching TRBD2. The CDR3 totals 17 residues. J gave up 5 bases and V 7 bases, and 14 bases lay outside the gene matches. The germline V gene encodes CDR1 SGHRS and CDR2 YFSETQ. CDR3 in amino acids: CASGRGASGRALDTQYF. CDR3 DNA sequence: TGCGCCAGCGGAAGAGGGGCTAGCGGGAGGGCCCTAGATACGCAGTATTTT.

This clone was seen only once. The chain recombines TRBV4-1 with TRBJ2-6; D is undetermined. The germline CDR1 and CDR2 sequences are MGHRA and YSYEKL. The V end lost 1 base, the J end lost 2 bases, and 15 bases lay between the germline ends. The CDR3 has 18 amino acids. The chain's CDR3 is CASSQVAVVNAGANVLTF. In DNA, the CDR3 is TGCGCCAGCAGCCAAGTAGCCGTGGTTAACGCTGGGGCCAACGTCCTGACTTTC.

The chain joins TRBV10-1 to TRBJ1-1; 10 nucleotides match TRBD1. Trimming took 4 bases from V and 4 from J; bases not matched to a gene: 3. Germline V gene sequence: CDR1 WNHNN, CDR2 SYGVQD (reference sequence). This CDR3 is 14 amino acids long. CDR3 bases: TGCGCCAGCAGTGTCCGGACAGGGGGCACTGAAGCTTTCTTT. Amino acid sequence: CASSVRTGGTEAFF.

This clone appeared once. CDR3 bases: TGTGCCAGCTCACCGGGACAGGGGAGAAATGGCTACACCTTC. Encoded protein: CASSPGQGRNGYTF. The rearrangement links TRBV18 to TRBJ1-2; TRBD1 matches at 10 bases. This CDR3 has 14 residues. Germline CDR1 KGHSH, CDR2 LQKENI. J was trimmed by 6 bases and V by 3 bases; bases with no gene match: 4.

The chain carries TRBV9 and TRBJ2-1; a weak D match, TRBD2 (6 bases). Germline CDR1 and CDR2: SGDLS and YYNGEE. The germline V and J ends were trimmed by 4 bases and 10 bases, with 15 bases remaining between them. The CDR3 length is 13 residues. CDR3 bases: TGTGCCAGCAGCCTCATGCTTGCGGGGGAGCAGTTCTTC. It yields the protein CASSLMLAGEQFF.

Here the CDR3 DNA reads TGCGCCAGCAGCCAAGATTCCCAGGGGAGTAATGAAAAACTGTTTTTT. As protein: CASSQDSQGSNEKLFF. The V and J genes are TRBV4-3 and TRBJ1-4, with D perhaps TRBD1 (6 bases). Between the trimmed V and J ends, which lost 0 bases and 4 bases, there was a span of 12 bases. From germline, CDR1 is LGHNA and CDR2 YSLEER. This CDR3 comprises 16 residues.

V is TRBV2 and J is TRBJ1-4; D not certain. Germline-derived CDR1 and CDR2 are SNHLY and FYNNEI. This CDR3 spans 14 amino acids. Trimming removed 7 bases from V and 8 bases from J, with 17 bases in between. CDR3 nucleotides: TGTGCCAGCAAAAAGTCAAGGGAGGAGGAAAAACTGTTTTTT. Its protein product is CASKKSREEEKLFF.

This clone appeared a few times. This sequence joins TRBV14 and TRBJ2-5, with D unresolved. The CDR3 runs 16 residues. Germline CDR1 SGHDN, CDR2 FVKESK. V was clipped by 4 bases and J by 2 bases, with 17 bases between them. This CDR3 is CASSPSLQSVQETQYF. For the CDR3, the DNA is TGTGCCAGCAGCCCCAGCTTACAGAGTGTGCAAGAGACCCAGTACTTC.

This clone has a handful of counts. This chain's CDR3 is CASSLGLAGVGGANVLTF. The CDR3, as DNA: TGTGCCAGCAGTTTGGGACTAGCGGGAGTGGGTGGGGCCAACGTCCTGACTTTC. The rearrangement links TRBV2 to TRBJ2-6; TRBD2 matches 14 bases. CDR3 size: 18 residues. Germline loops: CDR1 SNHLY, CDR2 FYNNEI. With 5 bases clipped from V and 3 bases from J, the junction kept 6 bases outside the gene matches.

The rearrangement uses TRBV28 and TRBJ2-7, with D possibly TRBD2 on 6 matching bases. This CDR3 has 17 residues. With 3 bases removed from V and 3 bases from J, the gap between germline ends came to 21 bases. In germline, CDR1 is MDHEN, CDR2 SYDVKM. CDR3 bases: TGTGCCAGCAGTTTTCCCGTTCCAGGCGGGGAGGACTACGAGCAGTACTTC. Its protein product is CASSFPVPGGEDYEQYF.

This chain uses TRBV29-1 with TRBJ2-3; a weak D match, TRBD1 (5 bases). With 3 bases removed from V and 6 bases from J, the gap between germline ends came to 10 bases. The CDR3 contains 12 residues. Germline CDR1 and CDR2: SQVTM and ANQGSEA. CDR3 DNA: TGCAGCGTTGACCCCAACAGGGATACGCAGTATTTT. Translating it yields CSVDPNRDTQYF.

V and J are TRBV4-1 and TRBJ2-7; D may be TRBD2 (6 bases). The CDR3 is 14 residues long. V lost 2 bases and J 2 bases, leaving 10 bases between the germline ends. Germline V gene lookup returns CDR1 MGHRA and CDR2 YSYEKL. The CDR3 sequence: CASSQRLDPYEQYF. For the CDR3, the DNA is TGCGCCAGCAGCCAACGACTAGATCCCTACGAGCAGTACTTC.

The chain recombines TRBV13 with TRBJ2-1, with D maybe TRBD2 (6 bases). The V and J ends lost 2 bases and 9 bases respectively, with 8 bases between them. CDR3 size: 12 residues. Germline V gene lookup returns CDR1 PRHDT and CDR2 FYEKMQ (reference sequence). This CDR3 is CASSLPGGEQFF. The DNA of the CDR3 is TGTGCCAGCAGCTTACCCGGGGGTGAGCAGTTCTTC.

The chain is built from TRBV4-1 and TRBJ1-1, with D possibly being TRBD1 (6 bases). CDR1 is MGHRA and CDR2 is YSYEKL in the germline V gene. There are 13 residues in the CDR3. V was pared by 3 bases and J by 1 base, with 6 bases between. The CDR3 DNA sequence: TGCGCCAGCAGCCAGGGGGCGAACACTGAAGCTTTCTTT. This sequence encodes CASSQGANTEAFF.

The V gene is TRBV2, the J gene TRBJ2-3; possibly TRBD2 for D (7 bases). This CDR3 has 12 amino acids. V lost 8 bases and J 4 bases, leaving 10 bases between the germline ends. Germline V CDR1 and CDR2: SNHLY, FYNNEI. The CDR3 sequence is CASGRGADTQYF. The CDR3 DNA is TGTGCCAGCGGGAGGGGGGCAGATACGCAGTATTTT.

The rearrangement uses TRBV11-2 and TRBJ2-1, with 9 bases lining up with TRBD2. CDR3 size: 16 residues. Germline CDR1 SGHAT, CDR2 FQNNGV. V lost 5 bases, J lost 7 bases, and 12 bases stayed unmatched. This CDR3 reads CASSRVGAGGANEQFF. The CDR3 DNA reads TGTGCCAGCAGCCGCGTGGGAGCGGGAGGAGCAAATGAGCAGTTCTTC.

The chain is built from TRBV9 and TRBJ2-1, with 8 bases that match TRBD2. The CDR3 length is 16 residues. Germline trimming cut 4 bases from V and 7 bases from J; bases unmatched to any gene: 13. CDR1 is SGDLS, CDR2 YYNGEE, per germline. The CDR3 nucleotides read TGTGCCAGCAGCCCGAGGGCGGGAGGAGGGGGGAATGAGCAGTTCTTC. Protein: CASSPRAGGGGNEQFF.

The V call is TRBV7-2, the J call TRBJ1-4, with TRBD1 as a possible D gene (6 bases). The germline V gene has CDR1 SGHTA and CDR2 FQGNSA. V was trimmed by 5 bases and J by 8 bases, leaving 18 bases between them. The CDR3 covers 15 residues. The DNA for the CDR3 is TGTGCCAGCAGCCCCCGCCTCGGCAGGGGAGAAAAACTGTTTTTT. Translated, it gives CASSPRLGRGEKLFF.